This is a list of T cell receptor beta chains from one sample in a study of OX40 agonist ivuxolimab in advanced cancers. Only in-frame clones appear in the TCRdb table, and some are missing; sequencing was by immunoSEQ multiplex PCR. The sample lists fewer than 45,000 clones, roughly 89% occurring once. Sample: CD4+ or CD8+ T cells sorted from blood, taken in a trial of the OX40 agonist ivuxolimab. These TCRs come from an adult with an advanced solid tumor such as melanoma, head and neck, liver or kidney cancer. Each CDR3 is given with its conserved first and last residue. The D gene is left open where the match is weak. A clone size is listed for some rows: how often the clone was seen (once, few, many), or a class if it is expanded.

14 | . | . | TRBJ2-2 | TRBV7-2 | CASSFMRDTGELFF | TGTGCCAGCAGCTTTATGCGAGACACCGGGGAGCTGTTTTTT
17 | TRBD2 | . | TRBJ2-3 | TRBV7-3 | CASTVIRGEGSTDTQYF | TGTGCCAGCACCGTCATCCGGGGGGAAGGTAGCACAGATACGCAGTATTTT
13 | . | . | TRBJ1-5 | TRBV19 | CASSIDGVGHQHF | TGTGCCAGTAGTATCGACGGGGTCGGGCATCAGCATTTT
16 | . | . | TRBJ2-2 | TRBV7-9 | CASSLLRTANTGELFF | TGTGCCAGCAGCTTACTAAGGACCGCGAACACCGGGGAGCTGTTTTTT
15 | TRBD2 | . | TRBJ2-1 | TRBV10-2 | CASSEGLAGKNEQFF | TGCGCCAGCAGTGAGGGGCTAGCGGGGAAGAATGAGCAGTTCTTC
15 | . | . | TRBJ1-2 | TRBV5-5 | CASSLAPQFNYGYTF | TGTGCCAGCAGCTTGGCCCCACAATTTAACTATGGCTACACCTTC
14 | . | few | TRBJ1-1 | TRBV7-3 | CASSLGVANTEAFF | TGTGCCAGCAGCTTAGGGGTGGCGAACACTGAAGCTTTCTTT
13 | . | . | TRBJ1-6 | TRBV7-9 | CASSSTGDSPLHF | TGTGCCAGCAGCTCAACCGGGGATTCACCCCTCCACTTT
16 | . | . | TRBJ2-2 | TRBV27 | CASSKKVPVLAGELFF | TGTGCCAGTAGCAAGAAGGTACCTGTGTTGGCCGGGGAGCTGTTTTTT
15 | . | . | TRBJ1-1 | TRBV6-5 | CASSSIRDGAAEAFF | TGTGCCAGCAGTTCCATCCGGGACGGAGCCGCTGAAGCTTTCTTT
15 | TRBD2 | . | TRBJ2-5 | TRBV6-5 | CASRASGGEQETQYF | TGTGCCAGCAGGGCTAGTGGGGGGGAACAAGAGACCCAGTACTTC
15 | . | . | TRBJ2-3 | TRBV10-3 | CAISPTTVATDTQYF | TGTGCCATCAGCCCAACGACAGTAGCCACAGATACGCAGTATTTT
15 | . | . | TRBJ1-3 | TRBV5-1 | CASRLVPGSGNTIYF | TGCGCCAGCCGGTTGGTGCCAGGGTCTGGAAACACCATATATTTT
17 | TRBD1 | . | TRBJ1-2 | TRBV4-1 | CASSHEGRQGVGYGYTF | TGCGCCAGCAGCCACGAGGGAAGACAGGGGGTAGGGTATGGCTACACCTTC
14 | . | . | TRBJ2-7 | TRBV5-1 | CASSLRQGGSEQYF | TGCGCCAGCAGCTTACGTCAGGGGGGGTCCGAGCAGTACTTC
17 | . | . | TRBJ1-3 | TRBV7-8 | CASSLNTGPTRGLTIYF | TGTGCCAGCAGCCTTAACACCGGACCTACTCGAGGGCTCACCATATATTTT
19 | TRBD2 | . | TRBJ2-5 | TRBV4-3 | CASSQDDPGLAGGQETQYF | TGCGCCAGCAGCCAAGATGACCCGGGACTAGCGGGGGGACAAGAGACCCAGTACTTC
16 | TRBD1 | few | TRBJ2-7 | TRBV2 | CASSGGDRGSSYEQYF | TGTGCCAGCAGTGGAGGTGACAGGGGAAGCTCCTACGAGCAGTACTTC
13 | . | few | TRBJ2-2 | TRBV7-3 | CASSPVGSGELFF | TGTGCCAGCAGCCCAGTGGGCTCCGGGGAGCTGTTTTTT
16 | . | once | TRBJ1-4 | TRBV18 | CASSAMQGTTNEKLFF | TGTGCCAGCTCTGCGATGCAAGGGACAACTAATGAAAAACTGTTTTTT
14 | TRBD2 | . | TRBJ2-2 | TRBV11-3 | CASSPTRGAGELFF | TGTGCCAGCAGCCCAACACGGGGGGCCGGGGAGCTGTTTTTT
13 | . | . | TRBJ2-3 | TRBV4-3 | CASSQNPLDTQYF | TGCGCCAGCAGCCAAAACCCCTTGGATACGCAGTATTTT
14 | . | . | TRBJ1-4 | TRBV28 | CASRSATDHEKLFF | TGTGCCAGCAGATCGGCGACCGACCATGAAAAACTGTTTTTT
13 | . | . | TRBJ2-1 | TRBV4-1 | CASSQDRGSEQFF | TGCGCCAGCAGCCAAGACCGGGGGAGTGAGCAGTTCTTC
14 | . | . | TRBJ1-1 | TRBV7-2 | CASSVDWTSTEAFF | TGTGCCAGCAGCGTAGATTGGACCTCCACTGAAGCTTTCTTT
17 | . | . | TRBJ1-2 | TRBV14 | CASSRIRGDWANYGYTF | TGTGCCAGCAGCCGCATTAGGGGGGATTGGGCTAACTATGGCTACACCTTC
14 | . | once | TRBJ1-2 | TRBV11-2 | CASSLLGGGYGYTF | TGTGCCAGCAGCTTACTCGGGGGGGGCTATGGCTACACCTTC
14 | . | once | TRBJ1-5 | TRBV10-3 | CAISEAGSPQPQHF | TGTGCCATCTCTGAGGCGGGTTCCCCTCAGCCCCAGCATTTT
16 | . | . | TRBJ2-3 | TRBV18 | CASSPVGLGSTDTQYF | TGTGCCAGCTCACCAGTAGGGCTGGGGAGCACAGATACGCAGTATTTT
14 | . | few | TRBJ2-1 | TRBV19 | CASSESTDYNEQFF | TGTGCCAGTAGTGAATCGACAGATTACAATGAGCAGTTCTTC
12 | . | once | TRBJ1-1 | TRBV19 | CASSPRQVAAFF | TGTGCCAGTAGCCCCCGACAGGTCGCGGCTTTCTTT
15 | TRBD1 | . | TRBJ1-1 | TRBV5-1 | CASSLAGQVFTEAFF | TGCGCCAGCAGCTTGGCCGGACAGGTGTTCACTGAAGCTTTCTTT
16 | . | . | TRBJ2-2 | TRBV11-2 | CASSPGAGSNTGELFF | TGTGCCAGCAGCCCGGGGGCGGGGTCGAACACCGGGGAGCTGTTTTTT
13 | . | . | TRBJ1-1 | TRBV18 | CASTDDSGVEAFF | TGTGCCAGCACAGATGACAGTGGGGTTGAAGCTTTCTTT
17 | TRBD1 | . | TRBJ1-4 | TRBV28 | CASSLPRHGTEIEKLFF | TGTGCCAGCAGCCTACCACGTCACGGGACAGAGATCGAAAAACTGTTTTTT
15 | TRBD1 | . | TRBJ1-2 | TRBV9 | CASSVSWDRGVGYTF | TGTGCCAGCAGCGTAAGTTGGGACAGGGGAGTGGGCTACACCTTC
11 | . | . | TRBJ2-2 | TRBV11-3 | CATIGTGELFF | TGTGCCACGATAGGGACCGGGGAGCTGTTTTTT
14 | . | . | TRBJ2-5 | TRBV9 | CASSRDSGGETQYF | TGTGCCAGCAGCCGAGATAGTGGCGGGGAGACCCAGTACTTC
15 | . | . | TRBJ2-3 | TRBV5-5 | CASSFASWSTDTQYF | TGTGCCAGCAGCTTTGCTAGTTGGAGCACAGATACGCAGTATTTT
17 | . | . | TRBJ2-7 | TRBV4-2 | CASSQVVARGASYEQYF | TGTGCCAGCAGCCAAGTAGTGGCCCGTGGGGCCTCCTACGAGCAGTACTTC
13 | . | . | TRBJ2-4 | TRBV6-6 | CASRDLAKNIQYF | TGTGCCAGCAGGGATTTGGCCAAAAACATTCAGTACTTC
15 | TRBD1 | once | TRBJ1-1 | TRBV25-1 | CASSESTTGVTEAFF | TGTGCCAGCAGTGAATCCACCACAGGGGTCACTGAAGCTTTCTTT
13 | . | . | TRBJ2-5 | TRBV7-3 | CASSPRYQETQYF | TGTGCCAGCAGCCCAAGGTACCAAGAGACCCAGTACTTC
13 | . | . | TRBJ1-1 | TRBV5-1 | CASSPQGSTEAFF | TGCGCCAGCAGCCCCCAGGGGAGCACTGAAGCTTTCTTT
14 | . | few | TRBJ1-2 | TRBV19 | CASSNERLFDGYTF | TGTGCCAGTAGTAATGAACGGTTATTCGATGGCTACACCTTC
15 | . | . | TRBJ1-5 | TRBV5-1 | CASSLGGYGNQPQHF | TGCGCCAGCAGCTTGGGGGGGTATGGCAATCAGCCCCAGCATTTT
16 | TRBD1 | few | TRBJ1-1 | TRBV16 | CASSPPEGQGPTEAFF | TGTGCCAGCAGCCCCCCGGAAGGACAGGGTCCCACTGAAGCTTTCTTT
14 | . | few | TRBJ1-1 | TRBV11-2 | CASSLAGGDTEAFF | TGTGCCAGCAGCTTAGCGGGGGGGGACACTGAAGCTTTCTTT
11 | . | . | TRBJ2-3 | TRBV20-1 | CSALLSDTQYF | TGCAGTGCACTCTTATCAGATACGCAGTATTTT
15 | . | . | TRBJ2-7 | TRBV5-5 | CASSLVTGADYEQYF | TGTGCCAGCAGCTTGGTAACGGGGGCAGACTACGAGCAGTACTTC
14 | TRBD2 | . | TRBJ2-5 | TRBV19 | CASSALGLAETQYF | TGTGCCAGTAGTGCCCTGGGACTAGCAGAGACCCAGTACTTC
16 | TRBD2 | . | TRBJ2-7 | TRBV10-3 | CAISGTSGGASYEQYF | TGTGCCATCTCGGGGACTAGTGGGGGGGCCTCCTACGAGCAGTACTTC
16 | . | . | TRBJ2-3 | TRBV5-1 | CASSREMGDRTDTQYF | TGCGCCAGCAGTAGAGAGATGGGGGATCGCACAGATACGCAGTATTTT
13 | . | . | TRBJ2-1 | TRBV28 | CASSWGEYNEQFF | TGTGCCAGCAGTTGGGGGGAGTACAATGAGCAGTTCTTC
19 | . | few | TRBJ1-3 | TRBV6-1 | CASSEGHRSAALSGNTIYF | TGTGCCAGCAGCGAAGGGCATAGATCAGCAGCCCTCTCTGGAAACACCATATATTTT